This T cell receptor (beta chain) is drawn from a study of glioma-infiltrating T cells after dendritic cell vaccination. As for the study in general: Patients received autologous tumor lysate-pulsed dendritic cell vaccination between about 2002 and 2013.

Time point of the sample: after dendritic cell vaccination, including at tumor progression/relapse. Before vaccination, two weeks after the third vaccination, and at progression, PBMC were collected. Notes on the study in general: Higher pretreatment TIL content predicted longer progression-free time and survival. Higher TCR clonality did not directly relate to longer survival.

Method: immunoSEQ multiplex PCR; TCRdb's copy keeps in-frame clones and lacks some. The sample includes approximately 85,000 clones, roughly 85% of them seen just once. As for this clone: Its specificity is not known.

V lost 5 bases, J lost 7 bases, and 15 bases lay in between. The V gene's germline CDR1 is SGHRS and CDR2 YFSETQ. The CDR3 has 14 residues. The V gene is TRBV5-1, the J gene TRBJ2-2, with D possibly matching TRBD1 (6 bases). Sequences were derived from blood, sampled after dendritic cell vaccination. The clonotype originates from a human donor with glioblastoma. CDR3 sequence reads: CASSHRDYGGELFF. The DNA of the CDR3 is TGCGCCAGCAGTCACAGGGATTATGGCGGGGAGCTGTTTTTT. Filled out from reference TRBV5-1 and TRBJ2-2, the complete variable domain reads KAGVTQTPRYLIKTRGQQVTLSCSPISGHRSVSWYQQTPGQGLQFLFEYFSETQRNKGNFPGRFSGRQFSNSRSEMNVSTLELGDSALYLCASSHRDYGGELFFGEGSRLTVL.